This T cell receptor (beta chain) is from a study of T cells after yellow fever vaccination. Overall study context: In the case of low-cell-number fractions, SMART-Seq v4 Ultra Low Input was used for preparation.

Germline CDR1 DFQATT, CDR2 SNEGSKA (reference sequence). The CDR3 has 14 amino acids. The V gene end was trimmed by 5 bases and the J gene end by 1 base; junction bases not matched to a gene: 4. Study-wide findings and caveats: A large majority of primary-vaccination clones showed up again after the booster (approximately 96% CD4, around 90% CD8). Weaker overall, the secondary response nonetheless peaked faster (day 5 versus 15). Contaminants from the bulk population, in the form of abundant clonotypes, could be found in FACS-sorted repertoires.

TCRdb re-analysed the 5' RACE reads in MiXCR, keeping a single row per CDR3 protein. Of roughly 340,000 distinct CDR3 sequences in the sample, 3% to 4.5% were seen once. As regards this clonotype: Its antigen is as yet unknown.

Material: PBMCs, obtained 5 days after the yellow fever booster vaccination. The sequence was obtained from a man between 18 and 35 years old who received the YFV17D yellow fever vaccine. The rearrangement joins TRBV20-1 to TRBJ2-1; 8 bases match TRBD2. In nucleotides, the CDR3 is TGCAGTGCTGACACGGGGGGGTCCTACAATGAGCAGTTCTTC. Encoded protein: CSADTGGSYNEQFF.